The rows below give T cell receptor beta chains drawn from one sample of a study of OX40 agonist ivuxolimab in advanced cancers. The protocol was immunoSEQ multiplex PCR, while the TCRdb copy is restricted to in-frame clones and leaves out a portion. Of approximately 60,000 clones listed, 84% are singletons. Source: CD4+ or CD8+ T cells sorted from blood, taken in a trial of the OX40 agonist ivuxolimab. The receptors originated from an adult with an advanced solid tumor such as melanoma, head and neck, liver or kidney cancer. The CDR3 runs from the conserved cysteine through the conserved F or W. Each record gives: D gene, J gene, V gene, clone size, CDR3 DNA, CDR3 protein. D genes are given only for firm matches. Where a row states a size, it is once, few, many or the class of an expanded clone; other rows omit it.

D: TRBD1
J: TRBJ2-2
V: TRBV6-6
size: NA
DNA: TGTGCCAGCCGACAGGGGGTAACCGGGGAGCTGTTTTTT
CDR3: CASRQGVTGELFF

D: TRBD2
J: TRBJ2-7
V: TRBV9
size: NA
DNA: TGTGCCAGCAGCCCCTGGGGACTAGCGGGAAACGAGCAGTACTTC
CDR3: CASSPWGLAGNEQYF

D: NA
J: TRBJ1-2
V: TRBV5-8
size: NA
DNA: TGTGCCAGCAGCTCACTACAGGGTAACTATGGCTACACCTTC
CDR3: CASSSLQGNYGYTF

D: TRBD1
J: TRBJ1-3
V: TRBV11-3
size: NA
DNA: TGTGCCAGCAGCTTGACAGGGATCGGAAACACCATATATTTT
CDR3: CASSLTGIGNTIYF

D: TRBD2
J: TRBJ2-1
V: TRBV5-4
size: once
DNA: TGTGCCAGCAGCTTAGCGGGGGCCGCCGGCGATGAGCAGTTCTTC
CDR3: CASSLAGAAGDEQFF

D: NA
J: TRBJ2-2
V: TRBV28
size: NA
DNA: TGTGCCAGCAGTTTCCTGGCCCCCAGGACCGGGGAGCTGTTTTTT
CDR3: CASSFLAPRTGELFF

D: NA
J: TRBJ1-1
V: TRBV6-5
size: NA
DNA: TGTGCCAGCAGTTACTCGGTTAACATGAACACTGAAGCTTTCTTT
CDR3: CASSYSVNMNTEAFF

D: NA
J: TRBJ2-2
V: TRBV11-2
size: NA
DNA: TGTGCCAGCAGCCCAGCACAGGGAGGAGGCGACGGGGAGCTGTTTTTT
CDR3: CASSPAQGGGDGELFF

D: NA
J: TRBJ1-2
V: TRBV6-1
size: NA
DNA: TGTGCCAGCAGGCACAGGGATCATGGCTACACCTTC
CDR3: CASRHRDHGYTF

D: TRBD2
J: TRBJ2-1
V: TRBV11-2
size: NA
DNA: TGTGCCAGCAGCCGTTTTGACGGTAGCGGGGGGGGGTACAATGAGCAGTTCTTC
CDR3: CASSRFDGSGGGYNEQFF

D: NA
J: TRBJ1-2
V: TRBV4-1
size: NA
DNA: TGCGCCAGCAGCCAAGATTTATTAACCTATGGCTACACCTTC
CDR3: CASSQDLLTYGYTF

D: NA
J: TRBJ2-1
V: TRBV19
size: NA
DNA: TGTGCCAGTAGTATCACGGTGAACTCCTACAATGAGCAGTTCTTC
CDR3: CASSITVNSYNEQFF

D: TRBD2
J: TRBJ2-1
V: TRBV25-1
size: NA
DNA: TGTGCCAGCAGTAACGAAAGACTAGCCTGGGGCTACAATGAGCAGTTCTTC
CDR3: CASSNERLAWGYNEQFF

D: NA
J: TRBJ1-2
V: TRBV2
size: NA
DNA: TGTGCCAGCAGTGATTTTAATCAGACTCCCAATGGCTACACCTTC
CDR3: CASSDFNQTPNGYTF

D: TRBD1
J: TRBJ2-1
V: TRBV7-8
size: once
DNA: TGTGCCAGCAGCTTTGGGGACAGATACAATGAGCAGTTCTTC
CDR3: CASSFGDRYNEQFF

D: NA
J: TRBJ1-5
V: TRBV7-2
size: NA
DNA: TGTGCCAGCAGCCGCACCGTCGCGTTACAAGGTCAGCCCCAGCATTTT
CDR3: CASSRTVALQGQPQHF

D: NA
J: TRBJ1-6
V: TRBV9
size: once
DNA: TGTGCCAGCAGCGTAGCTAGCGACTCACCCCTCCACTTT
CDR3: CASSVASDSPLHF

D: TRBD1
J: TRBJ2-7
V: TRBV6-5
size: once
DNA: TGTGCCAGCAGTTACTACCCCGGACAGGTCGGGCAGTACTTC
CDR3: CASSYYPGQVGQYF

D: TRBD1
J: TRBJ2-7
V: TRBV13
size: NA
DNA: TGTGCCAGCAGAGATGGGACAGAATATACGAAGCAGTACTTC
CDR3: CASRDGTEYTKQYF

D: TRBD2
J: TRBJ2-2
V: TRBV2
size: once
DNA: TGTGCCAGCAGTCTAGCGGGAGGAACCGGGGAGCTGTTTTTT
CDR3: CASSLAGGTGELFF

D: NA
J: TRBJ2-7
V: TRBV7-8
size: NA
DNA: TGTGCCAGCAGCTCAAAGTTCTACGAGCAGTACTTC
CDR3: CASSSKFYEQYF

D: NA
J: TRBJ2-1
V: TRBV10-3
size: NA
DNA: TGTGCCGTTAGCGGCTCCTACAATGAGCAGTTCTTC
CDR3: CAVSGSYNEQFF

D: TRBD1
J: TRBJ1-2
V: TRBV30
size: NA
DNA: TGTGCTGGGACAGGGGGCAGTGGCTACACCTTC
CDR3: CAGTGGSGYTF

D: NA
J: TRBJ2-2
V: TRBV6-1
size: few
DNA: TGTGCCAGCCTTAGGACAGCCATGAACACCGGGGAGCTGTTTTTT
CDR3: CASLRTAMNTGELFF

D: NA
J: TRBJ2-5
V: TRBV10-3
size: few
DNA: TGTGCCATCAGTGAGTCTAATGGCCCCCCCAGGGTACGGCAAGAGACCCAGTACTTC
CDR3: CAISESNGPPRVRQETQYF

D: TRBD2
J: TRBJ2-3
V: TRBV28
size: NA
DNA: TGTGCCAGCAGTTACCCCGGACTAGCGGGCAACACAGATACGCAGTATTTT
CDR3: CASSYPGLAGNTDTQYF

D: TRBD1
J: TRBJ2-3
V: TRBV7-2
size: NA
DNA: TGTGCCAGCAGCCCCAGGACAGGGGGCACAGATACGCAGTATTTT
CDR3: CASSPRTGGTDTQYF

D: NA
J: TRBJ1-2
V: TRBV28
size: NA
DNA: TGTGCCAGTGGGGCGGCCCCCCGGGCCGGCTACACCTTC
CDR3: CASGAAPRAGYTF

D: TRBD1
J: TRBJ2-5
V: TRBV10-2
size: once
DNA: TGCGCCAGCAGTGAGTCCGCGGACAGGGGGAAGTTAGAGACCCAGTACTTC
CDR3: CASSESADRGKLETQYF

D: TRBD2
J: TRBJ2-1
V: TRBV6-5
size: NA
DNA: TGTGCCAGCAGTTACTTGGCGGGGGGACGCGGTGAGCAGTTCTTC
CDR3: CASSYLAGGRGEQFF

D: NA
J: TRBJ1-4
V: TRBV29-1
size: NA
DNA: TGCAGCGCCGGAGTAGGACAGAGAAATGAAAAACTGTTTTTT
CDR3: CSAGVGQRNEKLFF

D: TRBD2
J: TRBJ2-2
V: TRBV6-5
size: NA
DNA: TGTGCCAGCAGTTACTTGGCGGGGGGCCCCCCCGGGGAGCTGTTTTTT
CDR3: CASSYLAGGPPGELFF

D: NA
J: TRBJ2-2
V: TRBV21-1
size: NA
DNA: TGTGCCAGCAGCAAAGTTGGAAGCCGGGGAGCTGTTTTT
CDR3: CASSKVGSRGAVF

D: TRBD2
J: TRBJ2-3
V: TRBV9
size: NA
DNA: TGTGCCAGCAGCCCCCGACTAGCGGTCTACACAGATACGCAGTATTTT
CDR3: CASSPRLAVYTDTQYF

D: NA
J: TRBJ1-6
V: TRBV30
size: NA
DNA: TGTGCCTGGAGTGTATGGGGGCCACAATCACCCCTCCACTTT
CDR3: CAWSVWGPQSPLHF

D: TRBD1
J: TRBJ1-3
V: TRBV7-3
size: once
DNA: TGTGCCAGCTCAAGAGGGACAGGTCCCAGCTCTGGAAACACCATATATTTT
CDR3: CASSRGTGPSSGNTIYF

D: NA
J: TRBJ1-2
V: TRBV6-5
size: NA
DNA: TGTGCCAGCAGTTACCCCCCCTCCCACACCTTC
CDR3: CASSYPPSHTF

D: NA
J: TRBJ2-6
V: TRBV28
size: NA
DNA: TGTGCCAGCGGCAGGCTTAGCTCTGGGGCCAACGTCCTGACTTTC
CDR3: CASGRLSSGANVLTF

D: TRBD1
J: TRBJ2-5
V: TRBV2
size: NA
DNA: TGTGCCAGAGACAGGGGGCGGGAGACCCAGTACTTC
CDR3: CARDRGRETQYF

D: NA
J: TRBJ1-3
V: TRBV4-2
size: NA
DNA: TGTGCCAGCAGCCAAGAGGTCACTGGACCTCGAGACACCATATATTTT
CDR3: CASSQEVTGPRDTIYF

D: NA
J: TRBJ2-7
V: TRBV5-6
size: NA
DNA: TGTGCCAGCAGCAAACGGCCGGCAGGGACGTTCTACGAGCAGTACTTC
CDR3: CASSKRPAGTFYEQYF

D: NA
J: TRBJ1-3
V: TRBV1
size: few
DNA: TGCACCAGCAGCCAACCCCCCCCACCAGCTGGAAACACCATATATTTT
CDR3: CTSSQPPPPAGNTIYF

D: TRBD1
J: TRBJ1-2
V: TRBV7-9
size: once
DNA: TGTGCCAGCAGCTCCTGGGACAGGGTGGGCTATGGCTACACCTTC
CDR3: CASSSWDRVGYGYTF

D: NA
J: TRBJ2-2
V: TRBV6-5
size: NA
DNA: TGTGCCAGCAGTCCCAGGGACCTCCCCACCGGGGAGCTGTTTTTT
CDR3: CASSPRDLPTGELFF

D: TRBD1
J: TRBJ2-5
V: TRBV11-3
size: once
DNA: TGTGCCAGCAGTCCCGGACAGGGCGGGCGAGAGACCCAGTACTTC
CDR3: CASSPGQGGRETQYF

D: NA
J: TRBJ2-1
V: TRBV6-5
size: few
DNA: TGTGCCAGCAACGGGGGGCCTTACAATGAGCAGTTCTTC
CDR3: CASNGGPYNEQFF